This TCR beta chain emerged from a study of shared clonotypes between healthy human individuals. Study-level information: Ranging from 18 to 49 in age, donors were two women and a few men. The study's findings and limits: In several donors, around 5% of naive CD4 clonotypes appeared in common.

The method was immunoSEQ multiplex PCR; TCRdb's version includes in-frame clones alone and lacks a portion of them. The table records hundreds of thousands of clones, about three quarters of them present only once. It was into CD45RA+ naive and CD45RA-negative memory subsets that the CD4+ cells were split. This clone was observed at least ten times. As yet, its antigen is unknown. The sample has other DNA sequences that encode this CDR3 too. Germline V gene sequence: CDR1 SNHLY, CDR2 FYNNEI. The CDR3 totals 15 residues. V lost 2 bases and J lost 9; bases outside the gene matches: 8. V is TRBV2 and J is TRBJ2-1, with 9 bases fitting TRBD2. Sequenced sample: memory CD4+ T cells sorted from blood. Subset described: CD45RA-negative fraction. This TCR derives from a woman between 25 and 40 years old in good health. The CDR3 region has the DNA TGTGCCAGCAGTGAACGTGCGGGAGGGCCGGGTGAGCAGTTCTTC. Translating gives CASSERAGGPGEQFF.